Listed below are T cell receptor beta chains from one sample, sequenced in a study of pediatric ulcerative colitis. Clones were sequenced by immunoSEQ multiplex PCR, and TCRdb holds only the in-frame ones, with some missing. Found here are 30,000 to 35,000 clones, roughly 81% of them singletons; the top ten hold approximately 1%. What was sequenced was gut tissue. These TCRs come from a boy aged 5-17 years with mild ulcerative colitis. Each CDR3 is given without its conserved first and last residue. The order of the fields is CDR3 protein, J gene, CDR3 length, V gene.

AWRGLARDNEQF,TRBJ2-1,12,TRBV30
AWRYVGTDEAF,TRBJ1-1,11,TRBV30
ASSGTWGPATGELF,TRBJ2-2,14,TRBV6-1
APRGGAQGYT,TRBJ1-2,10,TRBV19
SALGGNEKLF,TRBJ1-4,10,TRBV29-1
ASSLGSGTVNSPLH,TRBJ1-6,14,TRBV5-6
ASSLDGGYGYT,TRBJ1-2,11,TRBV7-9
ASSQGSLTEAF,TRBJ1-1,11,TRBV5-1
ASSERALRSGNTIY,TRBJ1-3,14,TRBV6-1
ATSSVRTSYEKLF,TRBJ1-4,13,TRBV15